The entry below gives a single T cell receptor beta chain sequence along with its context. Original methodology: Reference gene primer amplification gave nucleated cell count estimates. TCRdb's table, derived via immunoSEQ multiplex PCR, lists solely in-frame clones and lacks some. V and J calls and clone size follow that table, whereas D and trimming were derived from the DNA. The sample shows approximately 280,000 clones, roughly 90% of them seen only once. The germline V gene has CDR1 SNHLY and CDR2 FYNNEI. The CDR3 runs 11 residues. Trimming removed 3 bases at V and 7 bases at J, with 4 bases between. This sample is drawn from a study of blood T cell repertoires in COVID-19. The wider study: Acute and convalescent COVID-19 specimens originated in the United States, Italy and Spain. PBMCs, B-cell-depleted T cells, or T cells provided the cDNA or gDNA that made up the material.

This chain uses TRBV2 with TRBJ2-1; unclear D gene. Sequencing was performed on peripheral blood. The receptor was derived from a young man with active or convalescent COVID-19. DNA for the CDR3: TGTGCCAGCAGTGATCGGAATGAGCAGTTCTTC. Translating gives CASSDRNEQFF.